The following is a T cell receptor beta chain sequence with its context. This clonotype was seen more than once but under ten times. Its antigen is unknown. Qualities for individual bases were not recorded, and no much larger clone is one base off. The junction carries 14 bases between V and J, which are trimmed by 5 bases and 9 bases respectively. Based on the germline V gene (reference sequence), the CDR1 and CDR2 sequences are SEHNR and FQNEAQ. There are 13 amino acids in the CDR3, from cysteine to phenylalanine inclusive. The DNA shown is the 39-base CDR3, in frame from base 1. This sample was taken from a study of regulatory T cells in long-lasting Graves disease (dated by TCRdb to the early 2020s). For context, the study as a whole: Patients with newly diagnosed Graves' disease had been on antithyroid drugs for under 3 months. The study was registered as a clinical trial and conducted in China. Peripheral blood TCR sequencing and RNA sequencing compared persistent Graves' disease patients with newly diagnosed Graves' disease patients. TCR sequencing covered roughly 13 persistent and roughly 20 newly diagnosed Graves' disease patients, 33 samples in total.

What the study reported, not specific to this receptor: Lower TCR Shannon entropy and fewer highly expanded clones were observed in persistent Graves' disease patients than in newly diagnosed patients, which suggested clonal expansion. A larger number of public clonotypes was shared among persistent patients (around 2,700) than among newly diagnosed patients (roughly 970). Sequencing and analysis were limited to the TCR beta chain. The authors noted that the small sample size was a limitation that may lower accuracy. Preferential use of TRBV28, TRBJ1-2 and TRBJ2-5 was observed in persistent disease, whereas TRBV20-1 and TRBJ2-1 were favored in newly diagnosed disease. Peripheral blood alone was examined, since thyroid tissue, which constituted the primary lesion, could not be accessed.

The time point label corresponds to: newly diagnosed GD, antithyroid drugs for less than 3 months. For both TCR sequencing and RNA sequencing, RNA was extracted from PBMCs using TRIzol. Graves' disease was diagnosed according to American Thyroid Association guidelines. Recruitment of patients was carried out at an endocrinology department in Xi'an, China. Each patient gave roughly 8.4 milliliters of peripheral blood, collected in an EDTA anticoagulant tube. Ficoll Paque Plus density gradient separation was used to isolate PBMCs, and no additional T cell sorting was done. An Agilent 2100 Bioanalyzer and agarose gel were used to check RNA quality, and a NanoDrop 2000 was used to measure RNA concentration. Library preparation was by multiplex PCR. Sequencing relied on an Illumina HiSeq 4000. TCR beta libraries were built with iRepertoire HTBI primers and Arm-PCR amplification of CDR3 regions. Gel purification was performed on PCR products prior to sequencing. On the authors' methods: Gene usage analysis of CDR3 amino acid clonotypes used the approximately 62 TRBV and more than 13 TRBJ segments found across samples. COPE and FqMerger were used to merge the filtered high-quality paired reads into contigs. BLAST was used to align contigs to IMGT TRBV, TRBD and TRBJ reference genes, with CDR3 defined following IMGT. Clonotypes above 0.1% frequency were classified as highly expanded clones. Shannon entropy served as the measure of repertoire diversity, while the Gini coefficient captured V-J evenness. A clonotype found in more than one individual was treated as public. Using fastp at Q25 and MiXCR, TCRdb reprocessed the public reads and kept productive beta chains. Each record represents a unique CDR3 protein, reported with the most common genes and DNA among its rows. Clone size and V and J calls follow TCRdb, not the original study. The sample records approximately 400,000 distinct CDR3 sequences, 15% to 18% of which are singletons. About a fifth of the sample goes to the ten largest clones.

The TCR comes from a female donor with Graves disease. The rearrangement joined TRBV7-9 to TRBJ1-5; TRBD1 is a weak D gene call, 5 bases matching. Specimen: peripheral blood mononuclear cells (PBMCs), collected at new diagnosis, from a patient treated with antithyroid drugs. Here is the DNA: TGTGCCAGCAGCCGAAATTATGGGGGGCCCCAGCATTTT. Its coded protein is CASSRNYGGPQHF.